These 25 T cell receptor beta chains came from one sample sequenced in a study of blood T cell repertoires in COVID-19. Sequencing used immunoSEQ multiplex PCR; TCRdb keeps in-frame clones, though not all of them. The sample lists almost 300,000 clones, 89% seen once, with 8.5% to 14% in the top ten. The sample was peripheral blood. Source of these receptors: a woman aged 25 to 45 with COVID-19, enrolled during active disease.

The V call is TRBV18, the J call TRBJ2-1; D perhaps matches TRBD1 (6 bases). This CDR3 region has 15 residues. Trimming shortened V by 6 bases and J by 7 bases, and 19 bases separated the two germline ends. CDR1 and CDR2 from the germline V gene are KGHSH and LQKENI. This CDR3 is CASSTNRAGKNEQFF. Written as DNA, the CDR3 is TGTGCCAGCTCCACCAACAGGGCAGGCAAAAATGAGCAGTTCTTC.

The V call is TRBV5-1, the J call TRBJ2-3; tentative D call: TRBD1 (5 bases). V lost 2 bases to trimming and J lost 2 bases, with 9 bases between them. Germline CDR1 and CDR2: SGHRS and YFSETQ. This CDR3 is 14 amino acids long. CDR3: CASSFRQTTDTQYF. The CDR3 DNA follows: TGCGCCAGCAGCTTTAGACAGACCACAGATACGCAGTATTTT. Full variable domain (outside the CDR3, taken from reference TRBV5-1 and TRBJ2-3): KAGVTQTPRYLIKTRGQQVTLSCSPISGHRSVSWYQQTPGQGLQFLFEYFSETQRNKGNFPGRFSGRQFSNSRSEMNVSTLELGDSALYLCASSFRQTTDTQYFGPGTRLTVL.

The rearrangement joins TRBV5-6 to TRBJ2-1, with D possibly TRBD2 on 5 matching bases. This CDR3 has 14 residues. With 4 bases removed from V and 4 bases from J, the gap between germline ends came to 12 bases. CDR1 and CDR2 (germline): SGHDT, YYEEEE. Written as DNA, the CDR3 is TGTGCCAGCAGCCTAGCCGGGGAATACAATGAGCAGTTCTTC. It encodes CASSLAGEYNEQFF.

A note on this clone: Additional DNA sequences in this sample encode the identical CDR3. The chain joins TRBV11-2 to TRBJ2-3, with D hard to call. Per the germline V gene, CDR1 is SGHAT and CDR2 is FQNNGV. V lost 5 bases and J lost 2, with 5 bases in between. CDR3 length: 12 amino acids. The CDR3 DNA reads TGTGCCAGCAGCCTATACACAGATACGCAGTATTTT. It translates to CASSLYTDTQYF.

The chain employs TRBV5-6 and TRBJ2-7; TRBD1 agrees at 9 bases. The CDR3 runs 14 residues. Germline V gives CDR1 SGHDT, CDR2 YYEEEE. The junction had 5 bases not matched to a gene; V was cut back by 4 bases and J by 3 bases. Here the CDR3 reads CASSPGQGDYEQYF. In DNA form, the CDR3 reads TGTGCCAGCAGCCCGGGACAGGGAGACTACGAGCAGTACTTC.

The sample holds a few counts of this clone. The chain recombines TRBV20-1 with TRBJ1-2; D is possibly TRBD1 (5 bases). With 3 bases removed from V and 4 bases from J, the gap between germline ends came to 18 bases. Germline-derived CDR1 and CDR2 are DFQATT and SNEGSKA (reference sequence). The CDR3 is 15 residues long. The CDR3 here is CSASPPDRLGYGYTF. The CDR3 coding sequence is TGCAGTGCTAGTCCCCCAGACAGACTTGGCTATGGCTACACCTTC.

This clone was found once. The V call is TRBV18, the J call TRBJ1-2, with a tentative D call TRBD1 (5 bases). The CDR3 loop spans 14 amino acids. The V end lost 1 base, the J end lost 8 bases, and 14 bases lay between the germline ends. The germline CDR1 and CDR2 sequences are KGHSH and LQKENI. The CDR3 nucleotides read TGTGCCAGCTCACCACGTGGGGCCCCCCGAGGCTACACCTTC. This translates into CASSPRGAPRGYTF.

In DNA, the CDR3 is TGTGCCAGTAGTATGTCCCTAGGGGCGAACACTGAAGCTTTCTTT. It yields the protein CASSMSLGANTEAFF. The chain carries TRBV19 and TRBJ1-1; perhaps TRBD1 as D (5 bases). This CDR3 is built from 15 residues. Germline values: CDR1 LNHDA, CDR2 SQIVND (reference sequence). V lost 3 bases to trimming and J lost 1 base, with 12 bases between them.

This chain uses TRBV24-1 with TRBJ2-7; a weak D match, TRBD2 (5 bases). Germline CDR1 is KGHDR and CDR2 is SFDVKD. Trimming cost V 3 bases and J 7 bases, with 15 bases left between them. The CDR3 has 14 residues. CDR3 region: CATSDPRELGEQYF. The DNA of the CDR3 is TGTGCCACCAGTGATCCGAGGGAGTTGGGTGAGCAGTACTTC.

The chain has TRBV4-1 and TRBJ2-2; a weak D match, TRBD2 (5 bases). The CDR3 spans 16 residues. Deletions cut 4 bases from V and 4 bases from J, with 16 bases between. Germline CDR1 MGHRA, CDR2 YSYEKL. CDR3: CASSRLALKATGELFF. The CDR3 bases are TGCGCCAGCAGCCGATTAGCGCTTAAAGCCACCGGGGAGCTGTTTTTT.

CDR3 nucleotide sequence: TGTGCCAGTAGTCGGCCGAGGGAACTGCTAGCCAAAAACATTCAGTACTTC. It codes for CASSRPRELLAKNIQYF. The chain uses TRBV19 and TRBJ2-4, with D perhaps matching TRBD2 (5 bases). The germline gives CDR1 LNHDA, CDR2 SQIVND (reference sequence). The CDR3 totals 17 residues. V was clipped by 5 bases and J by 0 bases, with 17 bases between them.

This chain uses TRBV7-2 with TRBJ2-7; 10 nucleotides line up with TRBD2. Germline loops: CDR1 SGHTA, CDR2 FQGNSA. There are 14 residues in the CDR3. Germline trimming cut 5 bases from V and 6 bases from J; bases unmatched to any gene: 7. The CDR3 nucleotides are TGTGCCAGCAGCCTGGGACTAGCGCCTAGCGAGCAGTACTTC. Protein sequence: CASSLGLAPSEQYF.

About this clone itself: The sample contains more than one DNA sequence encoding this CDR3. J is TRBJ2-7 and V is TRBV19, with 8 nucleotides matching TRBD1. V dropped 5 bases and J dropped 2; count of bases not matched to a gene: 5. Germline CDR1 reads LNHDA; CDR2 reads SQIVND (reference sequence). The CDR3 spans 14 residues. This CDR3 is CASSSGQGAYEQYF. The DNA of the CDR3 is TGTGCCAGTAGTTCCGGACAGGGCGCCTACGAGCAGTACTTC.

This chain joins TRBV2 and TRBJ1-6; 10 bases are a match to TRBD1. V trimming: 8 bases; J trimming: 14 bases; junction bases outside the gene matches: 12. Per germline, CDR1 SNHLY and CDR2 FYNNEI. The CDR3 covers 14 residues. This chain's CDR3 is CASGPGQGFMALHF. The CDR3, as DNA: TGTGCCAGCGGACCGGGACAGGGGTTTATGGCCCTCCACTTT.

This chain links TRBV19 with TRBJ1-5, with a possible D match to TRBD1 (6 bases). CDR1 LNHDA and CDR2 SQIVND come from the germline V gene (reference sequence). V lost 6 bases, J lost 15 bases, and 24 bases lay in between. The CDR3 has 14 amino acids. The CDR3 loop reads CASSPLDRINSRHF. CDR3 bases: TGTGCCAGTAGCCCATTAGACAGGATAAATAGTAGGCATTTT.

J is TRBJ1-1 and V is TRBV19; D not certain. The CDR3 has 14 residues. V lost 2 bases and J 3 bases, leaving 10 bases between the germline ends. Per germline, CDR1 LNHDA and CDR2 SQIVND (reference sequence). CDR3 sequence: CASSISTHDTEAFF. The CDR3 DNA is TGTGCCAGTAGTATATCTACCCACGACACTGAAGCTTTCTTT.

The V gene is TRBV18, the J gene TRBJ2-7, with 7 nucleotides matching TRBD2. Germline V gives CDR1 KGHSH, CDR2 LQKENI. CDR3 length: 15 residues. J was trimmed by 3 bases and V by 2 bases; bases with no gene match: 7. The CDR3 DNA reads as TGTGCCAGCTCACCAGCCCTAGCGGAAAGCTACGAGCAGTACTTC. Translation gives CASSPALAESYEQYF.

V gene TRBV13 combines with J gene TRBJ2-2, with 7 bases matching TRBD1. V shed 3 bases and J 2 bases; nucleotides not matched to a gene: 3. The CDR3 loop spans 15 amino acids. CDR1 is PRHDT, CDR2 FYEKMQ, per germline (reference sequence). In DNA, the CDR3 is TGTGCCAGCAGCTTCGGACAGGTTAACACCGGGGAGCTGTTTTTT. It encodes CASSFGQVNTGELFF.

For the CDR3, the DNA is TGTGCCAGCTCCGGGACATCCTACGAGCAGTACTTC. Translation gives CASSGTSYEQYF. J is TRBJ2-7 and V is TRBV28; maybe TRBD1 (6 bases). Trimming took off 8 bases at V and 1 base at J, with 9 bases between the two ends. Germline V gene sequence: CDR1 MDHEN, CDR2 SYDVKM. This CDR3 has 12 amino acids.

The rearrangement links TRBV9 to TRBJ2-3; weak D call: TRBD2 (6 bases). The CDR3 is 14 residues long. Germline assignment: CDR1 SGDLS and CDR2 YYNGEE. V lost 2 bases to trimming and J lost 5 bases, with 12 bases between them. CDR3 DNA sequence: TGTGCCAGCAGCGTCTTCTCCGGGGGAGATACGCAGTATTTT. Translated, it gives CASSVFSGGDTQYF.

J is TRBJ2-7 and V is TRBV6-6; 10 bases match TRBD1. V shed 5 bases, J shed 6 bases, and the junction held 13 bases outside the gene matches. The CDR3 consists of 16 residues. Germline V gene lookup returns CDR1 MNHNY and CDR2 SVGAGI (reference sequence). The CDR3 is CASSRNRQGAASEQYF. The CDR3 DNA is TGTGCCAGCAGTCGAAATAGACAGGGGGCGGCCTCCGAGCAGTACTTC.

About this clone itself: This sample includes further DNA sequences coding for the same CDR3. This chain joins TRBV5-1 and TRBJ2-3, with D perhaps TRBD1 (5 bases). CDR3 length: 12 residues. Trimming took 4 bases from V and 4 from J, leaving 7 bases between them. Germline loops: CDR1 SGHRS, CDR2 YFSETQ. DNA of the CDR3: TGCGCCAGCAGCCTAGGGGCAGATACGCAGTATTTT. Amino acid sequence: CASSLGADTQYF.

The chain is built from TRBV6-5 and TRBJ1-2, with 7 bases that match TRBD1. J gave up 0 bases and V 6 bases, and 4 bases lay outside the gene matches. The CDR3 is 14 amino acids. Germline CDR1 and CDR2: MNHEY and SVGAGI. CDR3 protein: CASRGQLSNYGYTF. CDR3 in DNA: TGTGCCAGCAGGGGACAGCTTTCTAACTATGGCTACACCTTC.

The genes are TRBV9 and TRBJ2-1, with TRBD2 as a possible D gene (7 bases). Trimming pared 2 bases from V and 0 bases from J, leaving 15 bases between. This CDR3 comprises 17 residues. Germline-derived CDR1 and CDR2 are SGDLS and YYNGEE. The CDR3 nucleotides are TGTGCCAGCAGCGTGGGAGGGGGACCTAGCTCCTACAATGAGCAGTTCTTC. This sequence encodes CASSVGGGPSSYNEQFF.

The chain has TRBV7-9 and TRBJ2-1; TRBD2 agrees at 10 bases. The V gene end was trimmed by 5 bases and the J gene end by 10 bases; junction bases not matched to a gene: 23. CDR3 length: 19 residues. Germline CDR1 and CDR2: SEHNR and FQNEAQ (reference sequence). CDR3 amino acids: CASSPGPELAGALLQEQFF. CDR3 DNA: TGTGCCAGCAGCCCGGGACCCGAGCTAGCGGGGGCCCTCCTGCAGGAGCAGTTCTTC.